Presented here are 23 T cell receptor beta chains from one specimen sequenced in a study of human T cells and chemical hapten exposure. The sample's time point: patch test 1, 2 weeks after DPC sensitization. Treatment specified: therapeutic diphenylcyclopropenone sensitization with weekly scalp DPC. In TCRdb, the RACE reads were re-called with MiXCR into one record per CDR3 protein. The table includes about 49,000 distinct CDR3 sequences, 9% to 9.5% detected once. This specimen was whole blood, taken in connection with sensitization to the hapten diphenylcyclopropenone (DPC). The receptors shown here come from a woman aged 50 to 65 with alopecia areata. Some clones in this sample may be carry-over from other donors' samples.

This clonotype occurred many times. The chain links TRBV6-1 to TRBJ1-5; D perhaps matches TRBD1 (6 bases). Germline V gene data show CDR1 as MNHNS and CDR2 as SASEGT. This CDR3 spans 16 amino acids. The ends were cut back, 5 bases at V and 4 bases at J, with 18 bases in the middle. The CDR3 here is CASSKQGLGPNQPQHF. The CDR3 region has the DNA TGTGCCAGCAGTAAACAGGGTCTAGGCCCAAATCAGCCCCAGCATTTT.

The chain has TRBV3-2 and TRBJ2-7. TRBV3-2 is a known pseudogene. This CDR3 has 13 amino acids. CDR3 amino acids: CASSRPSSYEQYF. As DNA, the CDR3 is TGTGCCAGCAGTCGACCGAGCTCCTACGAGCAGTACTTC.

The V gene is TRBV6-2 or TRBV6-3, the J gene TRBJ1-1; no definite D call. The CDR3 contains 11 residues. Germline V gene data show CDR1 as MNHEY and CDR2 as SVGEGT. Between the trimmed V and J ends, which lost 8 bases and 6 bases, there was a span of 10 bases. The CDR3 region has the DNA TGTGCCAGCGCCAATTCCCCTGAAGCTTTCTTT. Translating gives CASANSPEAFF.

This clonotype was observed many times. The chain couples TRBV7-8 to TRBJ2-3; 12 positions agree with TRBD2. Germline loops: CDR1 SGHVS, CDR2 FQNEAQ. This CDR3 has 16 residues. Losses at the gene ends were 6 bases for V and 1 base for J; bases not matched to a gene: 5. Here the CDR3 reads CASRVRLAGGTDTQYF. The CDR3 DNA reads as TGTGCCAGCAGAGTAAGACTAGCGGGAGGCACAGATACGCAGTATTTT.

The table lists this clonotype with many counts. This chain links TRBV18 with TRBJ1-5, with D tentatively TRBD1 (5 bases). The CDR3 has 14 residues. Germline lookup yields CDR1 KGHSH and CDR2 LQKENI. V was clipped by 3 bases and J by 4 bases, with 10 bases between them. The CDR3: CASSPSGPNQPQHF. For the CDR3, the DNA is TGTGCCAGCTCACCGTCGGGGCCGAATCAGCCCCAGCATTTT.

The sample holds many counts of this clonotype. CDR3 coding DNA: TGCGCCAGCAGCTTGATGGCGGTCGGCGCCCAAGAGACCCAGTACTTC. It specifies CASSLMAVGAQETQYF. The chain has TRBV5-1 and TRBJ2-5; D is ambiguous. V gave up 1 base and J gave up 1 base, with 14 bases separating them. CDR1 is SGHRS, CDR2 YFSETQ, per germline. This CDR3 comprises 16 residues.

This clonotype has a count of ten or more. The chain joins TRBV10-2 to TRBJ2-7; 8 bases map to TRBD1. This CDR3 has 14 amino acids. The germline V gene encodes CDR1 WSHSY and CDR2 SAAADI. Germline trimming cut 2 bases from V and 6 bases from J; bases unmatched to any gene: 6. The CDR3 is CASSETGQGSEQYF. The CDR3 DNA sequence: TGCGCCAGCAGTGAGACAGGACAGGGATCCGAGCAGTACTTC.

The chain uses TRBV29-1 and TRBJ1-5, with 9 bases fitting TRBD1. The junction had 2 bases not matched to a gene; V was cut back by 7 bases and J by 4 bases. CDR1 is SQVTM, CDR2 ANQGSEA, per germline. There are 12 residues in the CDR3. The CDR3 loop is CSAGQGNQPQHF. The CDR3 DNA is TGCAGCGCAGGACAGGGGAATCAGCCCCAGCATTTT.

This clonotype was detected many times. The chain uses TRBV15 and TRBJ1-1; tentative D call: TRBD1 (5 bases). Germline lookup yields CDR1 LNHNV and CDR2 YYDKDF (reference sequence). Trimming cost V 0 bases and J 2 bases, with 13 bases left between them. The CDR3 has 16 amino acids. The chain's CDR3 is CATSRERGDINTEAFF. For the CDR3, the DNA is TGTGCCACCAGCAGAGAAAGGGGCGATATTAACACTGAAGCTTTCTTT.

This clonotype showed up many times. This chain uses TRBV4-3 with TRBJ1-1; TRBD1 aligns across 9 bases. CDR1 and CDR2 from the germline V gene are LGHNA and YSLEER. Losses at the gene ends were 1 base for V and 12 bases for J; bases not matched to a gene: 9. The CDR3 runs 14 residues. Here the CDR3 DNA reads TGCGCCAGCAGCCAAGCATCCGGGACAGGGTCGCCTTTCTTT. Translated: CASSQASGTGSPFF.

This clonotype has at least ten counts. The rearrangement links TRBV20-1 to TRBJ1-6, with D perhaps TRBD1 (6 bases). The CDR3 loop spans 13 amino acids. V shed 6 bases and J shed 6 bases, with 12 bases lying between them. The V gene's germline CDR1 is DFQATT and CDR2 SNEGSKA (reference sequence). CDR3 in DNA: TGCAGTGCCCAGGGGTCGGGTAATTCACCCCTCCACTTT. Its protein product is CSAQGSGNSPLHF.

This clonotype has just a few counts. The chain employs TRBV4-2 and TRBJ2-1; 11 bases line up with TRBD2. With 1 base clipped from V and 6 bases from J, the junction kept 5 bases outside the gene matches. The germline V gene has CDR1 LGHNA and CDR2 YNFKEQ. The CDR3 has 16 residues. CDR3: CASSQGTSGSGNEQFF. CDR3 DNA sequence: TGTGCCAGCAGCCAAGGAACTAGCGGGAGTGGCAATGAGCAGTTCTTC.

A note on this clonotype: Germline and junction disagree at one end, which may indicate a read error. The rearrangement joins TRBV12-3 or TRBV12-4 to TRBJ2-5, with 7 bases that match TRBD1. This CDR3 has 13 amino acids. For the CDR3, the DNA is TGTGCCAGCAGTTTTGGTCTGGGACAGTCTCATCGATTC. This codes for CASSFGLGQSHRF.

This clonotype was counted ten times or more. The V call is TRBV9, the J call TRBJ1-2; weak D call: TRBD1 (5 bases). V lost 0 bases, J lost 6 bases, and 18 bases lay in between. This CDR3 contains 16 residues. Looked up from germline, CDR1 is SGDLS and CDR2 is YYNGEE. The CDR3 sequence is CASSVGSGNRAHGYTF. The DNA for the CDR3 is TGTGCCAGCAGCGTAGGGTCAGGGAATAGGGCTCATGGCTACACCTTC.

V usage is TRBV7-9 and J usage is TRBJ1-4; D remains ambiguous. This CDR3 comprises 14 residues. Between the trimmed V and J ends, which lost 5 bases and 3 bases, there was a span of 10 bases. In germline, CDR1 is SEHNR, CDR2 FQNEAQ (reference sequence). The CDR3 region is CASSPGGSNEKLFF. The DNA of the CDR3 is TGTGCCAGCAGCCCCGGAGGGTCTAATGAAAAACTGTTTTTT. The full variable domain, its missing parts supplied by reference TRBV7-9 and TRBJ1-4, is DTGVSQNPRHKITKRGQNVTFRCDPISEHNRLYWYRQTLGQGPEFLTYFQNEAQLEKSRLLSDRFSAERPKGSFSTLEIQRTEQGDSAMYLCASSPGGSNEKLFFGSGTQLSVL.

In this sample, this clonotype turned up a few times. This chain links TRBV2 with TRBJ2-1, with D maybe TRBD2 (5 bases). Germline V gene lookup returns CDR1 SNHLY and CDR2 FYNNEI. There are 14 residues in the CDR3. V lost 6 bases to trimming and J lost 0 bases, with 9 bases between them. CDR3 DNA sequence: TGTGCCAGCAGGACGGGAAGCTCCTACAATGAGCAGTTCTTC. Its protein is CASRTGSSYNEQFF.

J is TRBJ1-1 and V is TRBV10-3; no clear D. Germline-derived CDR1 and CDR2 are ENHRY and SYGVKD. V lost 2 bases to trimming and J lost 8 bases, with 15 bases between them. CDR3 length equals 14 residues. The CDR3 is CAISEDGGLPEAFF. CDR3 sequence (DNA): TGTGCCATCAGTGAGGATGGTGGGCTGCCCGAAGCTTTCTTT.

This clonotype has only a few counts. J is TRBJ1-1 and V is TRBV20-1; no clear D. The CDR3 sequence is 13 residues long. Germline lookup yields CDR1 DFQATT and CDR2 SNEGSKA (reference sequence). Deletions cut 2 bases from V and 0 bases from J, with 7 bases between. Written as DNA, the CDR3 is TGCAGTGCTAGACCCAACTTGAACACTGAAGCTTTCTTT. Its translation is CSARPNLNTEAFF.

This clonotype was observed at least ten times. The chain joins TRBV12-3 or TRBV12-4 to TRBJ2-2, with 8 bases aligning to TRBD1. The CDR3 totals 14 residues. The junction had 6 bases not matched to a gene; V was cut back by 6 bases and J by 6 bases. CDR3 bases: TGTGCCAGCAGGGGACAGGTTCTTTCCGGGGAGCTGTTTTTT. Its translation is CASRGQVLSGELFF.

This clonotype has ten or more counts. The chain employs TRBV7-9 and TRBJ2-3; D remains unclear. V was cut by 3 bases and J by 2 bases, with 6 bases left in between. Germline V gene data show CDR1 as SEHNR and CDR2 as FQNEAQ (reference sequence). CDR3 length: 13 amino acids. CDR3 in amino acids: CASSFPSTDTQYF. CDR3 nucleotide sequence: TGTGCCAGCAGCTTCCCCTCCACAGATACGCAGTATTTT. The full variable domain, its missing parts supplied by reference TRBV7-9 and TRBJ2-3, is DTGVSQNPRHKITKRGQNVTFRCDPISEHNRLYWYRQTLGQGPEFLTYFQNEAQLEKSRLLSDRFSAERPKGSFSTLEIQRTEQGDSAMYLCASSFPSTDTQYFGPGTRLTVL.

This rearrangement joins TRBV6-2 or TRBV6-3 to TRBJ2-7; 7 positions match TRBD2. The CDR3 sequence is 15 residues long. Germline trimming cut 5 bases from V and 3 bases from J; bases unmatched to any gene: 10. The germline gives CDR1 MNHEY, CDR2 SVGEGT. The CDR3 is CASSSPGLSVYEQYF. DNA of the CDR3: TGTGCCAGCAGTAGCCCGGGACTATCAGTCTACGAGCAGTACTTC.

This clonotype was counted only a few times. The V call is TRBV10-1, the J call TRBJ2-1, with a tentative D call TRBD2 (5 bases). Germline CDR1 is WNHNN and CDR2 is SYGVQD (reference sequence). Trimming took off 3 bases at V and 5 bases at J, with 14 bases between the two ends. This CDR3 comprises 15 residues. CDR3 loop: CASSDERPPHNEQFF. Written as DNA, the CDR3 is TGCGCCAGCAGTGACGAGCGGCCCCCCCACAATGAGCAGTTCTTC.

This clonotype came up many times. The chain uses TRBV7-2 and TRBJ2-1; D is uncertain. The germline V gene has CDR1 SGHTA and CDR2 FQGNSA. Trimming removed 0 bases at V and 8 bases at J, with 11 bases between. The CDR3 consists of 14 residues. DNA of the CDR3: TGTGCCAGCAGCTTAGCGCTGATCAGCGATGAGCAGTTCTTC. Encoded protein: CASSLALISDEQFF.